The rows below give T cell receptor beta chains drawn from one sample of a study of cytomegalovirus exposure and HLA in healthy donors. Sequencing used immunoSEQ multiplex PCR; TCRdb keeps in-frame clones, though not all of them. This sample yields about 190,000 clones, of which around 86% are seen a single time; around 1.6% belongs to the top ten. Sequencing was performed on PBMCs. The origin of the receptors is a woman aged 18-35 years in good health and CMV-seronegative. Both conserved end residues are part of each CDR3. A D gene is named only where the DNA matches it firmly. Not every row has a clone size; where given, it reads once, few, many or a size class.

CDR3 DNA	CDR3 protein	D gene	clone size	J gene	V gene
TGCGCCAGCAGCCCTCCCCTAGTTTACGAGCAGTACTTC	CASSPPLVYEQYF	-	-	TRBJ2-7	TRBV5-1
TGTGCCAGTAGTATGGTCGCCTGGTTGACGGATCATGAGGGAGACCAGCCCCAGCATTTT	CASSMVAWLTDHEGDQPQHF	-	-	TRBJ1-5	TRBV19
TGTGCCAGCACTACTAACAGGGGTCCCTTAGTGGATTCACCCCTCCACTTT	CASTTNRGPLVDSPLHF	TRBD1	-	TRBJ1-6	TRBV27
TGCAGCGTCCCATCCGGGGAGTACGAGCAGTACTTC	CSVPSGEYEQYF	-	once	TRBJ2-7	TRBV29-1
TGTGCCAGCAGCCTTCGAGAACTAGCGGGGTCCACAGATACGCAGTATTTT	CASSLRELAGSTDTQYF	TRBD2	few	TRBJ2-3	TRBV7-8
TGCGCCAGCAGCCTCAGGGTTACTAATTCACCCCTCCACTTT	CASSLRVTNSPLHF	-	few	TRBJ1-6	TRBV5-1
TGTGCCAGTAGTAAGGGGGACAGGGTGAACACTGAAGCTTTCTTT	CASSKGDRVNTEAFF	TRBD1	-	TRBJ1-1	TRBV19
TGTGCCAGCAGGAGGGAGTTAGTCGGGCAGTTCTTC	CASRRELVGQFF	-	-	TRBJ2-1	TRBV6-1
TGTGCCAGCGGCACAGGAATGAACACTGAAGCTTTCTTT	CASGTGMNTEAFF	-	-	TRBJ1-1	TRBV2
TGTGCCAGCAGGGAAGGGACAGCATATGGCTACACCTTC	CASREGTAYGYTF	TRBD1	-	TRBJ1-2	TRBV27
TGTGCCAGCAGTTACGGGACTAGCGGTACCAATGAGCAGTTCTTC	CASSYGTSGTNEQFF	TRBD2	-	TRBJ2-1	TRBV6-5
TGTGCCAGCAGCTTAACAGGGGGAGGGGAGCAGTACTTC	CASSLTGGGEQYF	-	-	TRBJ2-7	TRBV7-9
TGTGCCAGCAGTGAATCAGGGCAGTCCTACGAGCAGTACTTC	CASSESGQSYEQYF	-	-	TRBJ2-7	TRBV6-1
TGTGCCAGCTCGTCCCGAGGTGATGGGGAAAAACTGTTTTTT	CASSSRGDGEKLFF	-	-	TRBJ1-4	TRBV18
TGTGCCAGCAGCTTGGTGGTTGATAGCGGTAATGAGCAGTTCTTC	CASSLVVDSGNEQFF	-	-	TRBJ2-1	TRBV5-4
TGTGCCAGCAGTTTCAGGCGACAGCCCCAGCATTTT	CASSFRRQPQHF	-	-	TRBJ1-5	TRBV27
TGTGCCAGCAGGCTAGCGGGGGGTGTAAATGAGCAGTTCTTC	CASRLAGGVNEQFF	TRBD2	once	TRBJ2-1	TRBV27
TGCGCCAGCAGCCAAGGTCTTTCCTACGAGCAGTACTTC	CASSQGLSYEQYF	-	once	TRBJ2-7	TRBV4-1
TGTGCCAGCAGCCCCCGGATGGGGAGCTCCTACGAGCAGTACTTC	CASSPRMGSSYEQYF	-	-	TRBJ2-7	TRBV11-1
TGTGCCAGCAGTTACGAGCGGGGGGCCGGCTTTTGGGATGGCTACACCTTC	CASSYERGAGFWDGYTF	-	-	TRBJ1-2	TRBV27
TGTGCCAGCAGCCCAGGACAGGGGGCGCTGAGTGAAAAACTGTTTTTT	CASSPGQGALSEKLFF	TRBD1	once	TRBJ1-4	TRBV7-9
TGCGCCAGCAGCCAAGTACAGTATGGCTACACCTTC	CASSQVQYGYTF	-	-	TRBJ1-2	TRBV4-1
TGCGCCAGCAGCTTGGCCGGGACTAGCGGGAGGCAAATTTACAATGAGCAGTTCTTC	CASSLAGTSGRQIYNEQFF	TRBD2	-	TRBJ2-1	TRBV5-1
TGTGCCAGCAGTTTCCTACCCCCCGGACAGGTCAACACTGAAGCTTTCTTT	CASSFLPPGQVNTEAFF	TRBD1	-	TRBJ1-1	TRBV27
TGTGCCAGCAGTTTAGACGGTCTTCCCCCGGACAGCGCGAACACTGAAGCTTTCTTT	CASSLDGLPPDSANTEAFF	-	once	TRBJ1-1	TRBV27
TGTGCCAGCAGCTGGGCCCCGAACACTGAAGCTTTCTTT	CASSWAPNTEAFF	-	-	TRBJ1-1	TRBV25-1
TGTGCCAGCCCAAAGGAGACAGGGAACACCGGGGAGCTGTTTTTT	CASPKETGNTGELFF	-	-	TRBJ2-2	TRBV14
TGTGCCAGCAGCCGCGGGACTAGCGGGGGGGCTGGGCCGGTGTTCTTC	CASSRGTSGGAGPVFF	TRBD2	-	TRBJ2-1	TRBV7-9
TGTGCCACCTCAGCGGGAGGGGTCGAATCCTACGAGCAGTACTTC	CATSAGGVESYEQYF	TRBD2	-	TRBJ2-7	TRBV10-3
TGTGCCAGCAGCTCCGGGGGAGGAGCTAACTATGGCTACACCTTC	CASSSGGGANYGYTF	-	-	TRBJ1-2	TRBV5-6
TGTGCCTGGAAGGAGTATAATTCACCCCTCCACTTT	CAWKEYNSPLHF	-	-	TRBJ1-6	TRBV30
TGTGCCAGCTCACTGCAGGGCTATGGCTACACCTTC	CASSLQGYGYTF	-	once	TRBJ1-2	TRBV18
TGTGCCTGGAGCGGGACTAGCGGTGTCGAGACCCAGTACTTC	CAWSGTSGVETQYF	TRBD2	once	TRBJ2-5	TRBV30
TGCGCCAGCAGCACAGGGGGCACAGATACGCAGTATTTT	CASSTGGTDTQYF	TRBD1	-	TRBJ2-3	TRBV5-1
TGTGCCAGTAGTATAGCCGGACAGGCTTATGGCTACACCTTC	CASSIAGQAYGYTF	TRBD1	-	TRBJ1-2	TRBV19
TGTGCCAGCAATGATCAGGGGGCCTACAATGAGCAGTTCTTC	CASNDQGAYNEQFF	TRBD1	-	TRBJ2-1	TRBV27